This is a list of T cell receptor beta chains from one sample in a study of blood T cell repertoires in COVID-19. The assay was immunoSEQ multiplex PCR, and TCRdb's table has in-frame clones only and misses some. Of approximately 170,000 clones listed, roughly 84% are singletons. The sequencing input was peripheral blood. Receptors were obtained from a woman at least 80 years old with active or convalescent COVID-19. Each CDR3 is given with its conserved first and last residue. A D gene is named only where the DNA matches it firmly. Clone size is not always given. Where it is, it says once, few, many or a class for expanded clones.

size | D | J | V | CDR3 | DNA
- | - | TRBJ2-7 | TRBV2 | CASSTIDRSRSYEQYF | TGTGCCAGCAGTACGATAGACAGATCCCGCTCCTACGAGCAGTACTTC
- | TRBD2 | TRBJ2-7 | TRBV5-1 | CASSGTSGTYEQYF | TGCGCCAGCAGCGGGACTAGCGGAACCTACGAGCAGTACTTC
- | - | TRBJ2-3 | TRBV29-1 | CSVEGTAFGTDTQYF | TGCAGCGTTGAAGGGACAGCTTTTGGCACAGATACGCAGTATTTT
- | - | TRBJ2-1 | TRBV7-2 | CASSFDGRGANEQFF | TGTGCCAGCAGCTTCGACGGGAGAGGGGCCAATGAGCAGTTCTTC
- | TRBD1 | TRBJ1-6 | TRBV5-1 | CASSLDSGQGNSPLHF | TGCGCCAGCAGCTTGGATTCGGGACAGGGGAATTCACCCCTCCACTTT
- | TRBD1 | TRBJ2-7 | TRBV5-6 | CASSSRDRGPGEQYF | TGTGCCAGCAGCTCCCGGGACAGGGGTCCTGGAGAGCAGTACTTC
- | TRBD1 | TRBJ1-6 | TRBV2 | CASTGQQNSPLHF | TGTGCCAGCACGGGACAGCAAAATTCACCCCTCCACTTT
- | - | TRBJ1-6 | TRBV2 | CASQTVRGNSPLHF | TGTGCCAGCCAGACGGTGAGGGGGAATTCACCCCTCCACTTT
once | - | TRBJ1-6 | TRBV6-5 | CATKRGYNSPLHF | TGTGCCACCAAACGGGGTTATAATTCACCCCTCCACTTT
- | - | TRBJ2-1 | TRBV11-1 | CASSFSGSISYNEQFF | TGTGCCAGCAGCTTTAGCGGCAGCATCTCCTACAATGAGCAGTTCTTC
- | - | TRBJ1-6 | TRBV14 | CASSQVSGSPLHF | TGTGCCAGCAGCCAAGTAAGCGGATCACCCCTCCACTTT
- | - | TRBJ2-1 | TRBV6-1 | CASSEGAGTNEQFF | TGTGCCAGCAGTGAAGGAGCGGGTACGAATGAGCAGTTCTTC
- | TRBD1 | TRBJ1-2 | TRBV28 | CASSSGTGSGGYTF | TGTGCCAGCAGTTCCGGGACAGGGAGCGGAGGCTACACCTTC
- | - | TRBJ1-2 | TRBV2 | CASSEYRYNYGYTF | TGTGCCAGCAGTGAATACAGATACAACTATGGCTACACCTTC
few | - | TRBJ1-6 | TRBV5-6 | CASSFSPGAEGSPLHF | TGTGCCAGCAGCTTTAGCCCAGGGGCTGAAGGTTCACCCCTCCACTTT
many | - | TRBJ1-2 | TRBV5-1 | CASSLGTEPNYGYTF | TGCGCCAGCAGCTTGGGGACAGAGCCCAACTATGGCTACACCTTC
- | - | TRBJ1-1 | TRBV5-1 | CASSLAGDTEAFF | TGCGCCAGCAGCTTGGCCGGGGACACTGAAGCTTTCTTT
- | TRBD2 | TRBJ2-7 | TRBV20-1 | CSASQLADHYEQYF | TGCAGTGCTAGTCAACTAGCGGACCACTACGAGCAGTACTTC
- | - | TRBJ1-2 | TRBV5-4 | CASSLEQRVNYGYTF | TGTGCCAGCAGCTTGGAACAGAGGGTAAACTATGGCTACACCTTC
- | - | TRBJ1-5 | TRBV30 | CAWSVDSLDQPQHF | TGTGCCTGGAGTGTTGATAGCCTCGATCAGCCCCAGCATTTT
few | - | TRBJ1-4 | TRBV6-5 | CASSYSWAGSEKLFF | TGTGCCAGCAGTTACTCGTGGGCAGGCAGCGAAAAACTGTTTTTT
- | TRBD1 | TRBJ1-1 | TRBV6-5 | CASSRDRNTEAFF | TGTGCCAGCAGTCGGGACAGGAACACTGAAGCTTTCTTT
- | TRBD2 | TRBJ2-1 | TRBV19 | CASSTGTSGRVYNEQFF | TGTGCCAGTAGTACCGGGACTAGCGGGAGGGTCTACAATGAGCAGTTCTTC
once | - | TRBJ2-3 | TRBV5-4 | CASSLGSTRGLADTQYF | TGTGCCAGCAGCTTGGGTTCGACACGGGGTTTGGCAGATACGCAGTATTTT
- | - | TRBJ1-5 | TRBV28 | CASSLSSGDGGNQPQHF | TGTGCCAGCAGTTTATCTTCAGGGGACGGTGGCAATCAGCCCCAGCATTTT
- | - | TRBJ1-4 | TRBV19 | CASIGRQRTDEKLFF | TGTGCCAGTATTGGCCGACAGAGGACGGATGAAAAACTGTTTTTT
- | - | TRBJ1-1 | TRBV6-5 | CASSPSRVKEAFF | TGTGCCAGCAGTCCCTCCCGAGTAAAAGAAGCTTTCTTT
- | TRBD2 | TRBJ2-3 | TRBV5-4 | CASSSSRLAAQQYF | TGTGCCAGCAGCTCTAGCCGACTAGCGGCTCAGCAGTATTTT
- | - | TRBJ2-3 | TRBV3-1/TRBV3-2 | CASSPGVLSTDTQYF | TGTGCCAGCAGTCCAGGGGTCCTAAGCACAGATACGCAGTATTTT
- | TRBD1 | TRBJ2-5 | TRBV6-6 | CASSAGQGVGETQYF | TGTGCCAGCAGTGCGGGACAGGGAGTTGGGGAGACCCAGTACTTC
- | TRBD2 | TRBJ2-7 | TRBV18 | CASSPLAGVGYEQYF | TGTGCCAGCTCACCACTAGCGGGAGTGGGCTACGAGCAGTACTTC
- | TRBD2 | TRBJ2-7 | TRBV6-5 | CASIQTPGRAAEQYF | TGTGCCAGCATTCAAACCCCGGGGAGGGCCGCCGAGCAGTACTTC
few | TRBD1 | TRBJ1-2 | TRBV7-8 | CASSAYDRGRMGYTF | TGTGCCAGCAGCGCGTACGACAGGGGGCGGATGGGCTACACCTTC
- | - | TRBJ1-1 | TRBV9 | CASSPGGWDTEAFF | TGTGCCAGCAGCCCCGGGGGTTGGGACACTGAAGCTTTCTTT
- | TRBD1 | TRBJ1-2 | TRBV10-3 | CAISESPRGHGYTF | TGTGCCATCAGTGAGTCCCCCAGGGGGCATGGCTACACCTTC
once | TRBD2 | TRBJ2-1 | TRBV10-1 | CASSEVAGEFYNEQFF | TGCGCCAGCAGTGAGGTGGCGGGAGAATTCTACAATGAGCAGTTCTTC
- | - | TRBJ1-1 | TRBV28 | CASSFSDTEAFF | TGTGCCAGCAGTTTCTCGGACACTGAAGCTTTCTTT
- | TRBD2 | TRBJ2-7 | TRBV18 | CASSPLAGGPHEQYF | TGTGCCAGCTCACCACTCGCGGGAGGGCCCCACGAGCAGTACTTC
- | - | TRBJ2-7 | TRBV20-1 | CSARSTYEQYF | TGCAGTGCTAGATCCACCTACGAGCAGTACTTC
- | - | TRBJ2-4 | TRBV2 | CASSELKNIQYF | TGTGCCAGCAGTGAACTGAAAAACATTCAGTACTTC
- | - | TRBJ2-5 | TRBV10-3 | CAISGTGKQETQYF | TGTGCCATCAGTGGTACAGGTAAACAAGAGACCCAGTACTTC
- | - | TRBJ2-1 | TRBV28 | CASSSQGRNEQFF | TGTGCCAGCAGTTCACAGGGGAGGAATGAGCAGTTCTTC
- | TRBD1 | TRBJ1-5 | TRBV7-8 | CASSPRQGRQPQHF | TGTGCCAGCAGCCCAAGACAGGGTCGGCAGCCCCAGCATTTT
- | - | TRBJ1-3 | TRBV3-1/TRBV3-2 | CASSPATASSGNTIYF | TGTGCCAGCAGCCCAGCGACGGCAAGCTCTGGAAACACCATATATTTT